This T cell receptor beta chain was obtained from a study of T-cell memory formation after mild COVID-19. TCRdb used MiXCR to reprocess the 5' RACE reads, holding one entry per CDR3 protein. The sample yields over 350,000 distinct CDR3 sequences, roughly 24% seen once. This clonotype appeared once. Sequenced sample: PBMCs or a T cell subset sorted from them (not recorded which). The receptor comes from an adult woman who had mild COVID-19 (a few samples of this study predate the infection). Cell type and time point are not known.

Written as DNA, the CDR3 is TGTGCCAGCAGCCCGACTAGCGGGGTTGATGAGCAGTTCTTC. This encodes CASSPTSGVDEQFF. The J gene is TRBJ2-1, the V gene TRBV7-9; 11 nucleotides line up with TRBD2. The CDR3 is made up of 14 amino acids. Looked up from germline, CDR1 is SEHNR and CDR2 is FQNEAQ (reference sequence). Germline trimming cut 5 bases from V and 8 bases from J; bases unmatched to any gene: 5.